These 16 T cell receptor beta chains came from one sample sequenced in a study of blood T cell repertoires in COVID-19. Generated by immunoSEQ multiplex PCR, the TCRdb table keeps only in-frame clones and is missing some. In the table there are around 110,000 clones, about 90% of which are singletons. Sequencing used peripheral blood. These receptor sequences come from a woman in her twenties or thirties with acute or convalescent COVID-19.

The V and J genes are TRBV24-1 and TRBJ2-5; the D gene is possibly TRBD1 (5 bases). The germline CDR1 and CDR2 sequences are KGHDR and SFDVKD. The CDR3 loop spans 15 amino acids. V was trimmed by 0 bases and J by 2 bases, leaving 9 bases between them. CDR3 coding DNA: TGTGCCACCAGTGATTTGATCGACAGACAAGAGACCCAGTACTTC. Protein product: CATSDLIDRQETQYF.

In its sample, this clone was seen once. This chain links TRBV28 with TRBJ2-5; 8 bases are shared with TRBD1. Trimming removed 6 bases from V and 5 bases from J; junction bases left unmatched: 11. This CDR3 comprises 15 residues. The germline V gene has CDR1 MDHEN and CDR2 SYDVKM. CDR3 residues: CASSQAGGAGETQYF. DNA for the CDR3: TGTGCCAGCAGCCAAGCAGGGGGCGCAGGGGAGACCCAGTACTTC.

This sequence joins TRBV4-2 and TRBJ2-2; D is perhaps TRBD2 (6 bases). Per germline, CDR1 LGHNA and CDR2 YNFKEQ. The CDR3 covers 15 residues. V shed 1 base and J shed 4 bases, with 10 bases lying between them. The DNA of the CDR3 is TGTGCCAGCAGCCAAGGTGAGCGGGCCACCGGGGAGCTGTTTTTT. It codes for CASSQGERATGELFF.

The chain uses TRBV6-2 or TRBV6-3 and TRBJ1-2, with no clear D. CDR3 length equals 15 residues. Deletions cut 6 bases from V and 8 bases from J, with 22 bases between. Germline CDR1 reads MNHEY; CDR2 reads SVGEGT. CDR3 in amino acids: CASSQSLEGGLGYTF. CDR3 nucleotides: TGTGCCAGCAGCCAGTCACTGGAGGGAGGCCTGGGCTACACCTTC.

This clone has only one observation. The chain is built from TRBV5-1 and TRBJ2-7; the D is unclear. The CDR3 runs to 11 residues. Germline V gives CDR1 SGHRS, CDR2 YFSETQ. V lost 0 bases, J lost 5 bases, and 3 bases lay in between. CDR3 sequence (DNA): TGCGCCAGCAGCTTGGGCGACGAGCAGTACTTC. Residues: CASSLGDEQYF.

CDR3 bases: TGTGCCAGCTGCCGGGACAGGGGTCACACTGAAGCTTTCTTT. Its protein is CASCRDRGHTEAFF. The V and J genes are TRBV11-2 and TRBJ1-1; 10 bases map to TRBD1. Per the germline V gene, CDR1 is SGHAT and CDR2 is FQNNGV. There are 14 residues in the CDR3. The V segment lost 8 bases and the J segment 3 bases; nucleotides outside the gene matches: 6.

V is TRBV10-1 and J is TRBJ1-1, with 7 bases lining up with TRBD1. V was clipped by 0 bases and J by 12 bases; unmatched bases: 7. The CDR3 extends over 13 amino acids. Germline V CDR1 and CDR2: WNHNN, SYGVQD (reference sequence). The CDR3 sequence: CASSESRQGKTFF. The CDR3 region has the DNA TGCGCCAGCAGTGAGTCCAGACAGGGTAAAACTTTCTTT.

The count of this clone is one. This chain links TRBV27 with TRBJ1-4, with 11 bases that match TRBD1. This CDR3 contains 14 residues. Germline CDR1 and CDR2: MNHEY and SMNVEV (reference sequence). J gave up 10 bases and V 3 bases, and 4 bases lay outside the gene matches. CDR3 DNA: TGTGCCAGCAGTTTGGGACAGGGGGTCGGAAAACTGTTTTTT. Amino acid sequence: CASSLGQGVGKLFF.

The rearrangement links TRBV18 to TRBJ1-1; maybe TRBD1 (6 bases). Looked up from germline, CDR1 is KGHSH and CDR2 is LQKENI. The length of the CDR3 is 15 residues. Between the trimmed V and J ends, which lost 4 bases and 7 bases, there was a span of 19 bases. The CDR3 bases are TGTGCCAGCTCACGCCTACAGGGTTGGGCGATTGAAGCTTTCTTT. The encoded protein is CASSRLQGWAIEAFF.

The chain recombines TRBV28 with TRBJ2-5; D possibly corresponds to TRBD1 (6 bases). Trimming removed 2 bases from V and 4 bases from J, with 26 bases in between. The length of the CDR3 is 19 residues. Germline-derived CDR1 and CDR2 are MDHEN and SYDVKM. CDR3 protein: CASSLRAGERFTDGETQYF. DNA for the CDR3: TGTGCCAGCAGTTTAAGGGCAGGGGAGAGGTTTACTGATGGAGAGACCCAGTACTTC. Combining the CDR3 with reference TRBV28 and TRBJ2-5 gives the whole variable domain DVKVTQSSRYLVKRTGEKVFLECVQDMDHENMFWYRQDPGLGLRLIYFSYDVKMKEKGDIPEGYSVSREKKERFSLILESASTNQTSMYLCASSLRAGERFTDGETQYFGPGTRLLVL.

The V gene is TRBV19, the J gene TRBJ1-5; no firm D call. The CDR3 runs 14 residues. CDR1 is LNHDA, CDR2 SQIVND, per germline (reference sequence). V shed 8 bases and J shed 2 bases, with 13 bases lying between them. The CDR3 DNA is TGTGCCAGTGCGGGATTGATTGGCAATCAGCCCCAGCATTTT. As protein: CASAGLIGNQPQHF.

The chain's CDR3 is CASSVRINFKRYNEQFF. The CDR3, as DNA: TGTGCCAGCAGTGTCAGGATTAACTTCAAGAGATACAATGAGCAGTTCTTC. The V gene is TRBV2, the J gene TRBJ2-1; D uncertain. Germline lookup yields CDR1 SNHLY and CDR2 FYNNEI. CDR3 length: 17 amino acids. Deletions cut 4 bases from V and 4 bases from J, with 20 bases between.

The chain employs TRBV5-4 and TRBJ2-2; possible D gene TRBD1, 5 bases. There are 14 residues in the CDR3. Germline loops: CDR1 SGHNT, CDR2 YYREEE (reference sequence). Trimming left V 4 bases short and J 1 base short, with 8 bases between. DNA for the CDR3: TGTGCCAGCAGCCCTACAGGGAACACCGGGGAGCTGTTTTTT. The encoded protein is CASSPTGNTGELFF. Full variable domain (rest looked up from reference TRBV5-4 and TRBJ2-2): ETGVTQSPTHLIKTRGQQVTLRCSSQSGHNTVSWYQQALGQGPQFIFQYYREEENGRGNFPPRFSGLQFPNYSSELNVNALELDDSALYLCASSPTGNTGELFFGEGSRLTVL.

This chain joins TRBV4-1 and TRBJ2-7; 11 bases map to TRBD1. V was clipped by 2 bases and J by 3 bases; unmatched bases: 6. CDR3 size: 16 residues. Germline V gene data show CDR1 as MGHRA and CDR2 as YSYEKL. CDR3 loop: CASSQSAGQGVYEQYF. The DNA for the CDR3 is TGCGCCAGCAGCCAATCCGCGGGACAGGGGGTCTACGAGCAGTACTTC.

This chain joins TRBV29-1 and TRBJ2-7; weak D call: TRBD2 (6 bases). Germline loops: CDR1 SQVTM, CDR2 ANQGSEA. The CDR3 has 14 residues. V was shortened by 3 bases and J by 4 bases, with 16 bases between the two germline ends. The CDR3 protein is CSVEIRGRLYEQYF. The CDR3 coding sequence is TGCAGCGTTGAGATCCGGGGGAGACTTTACGAGCAGTACTTC.

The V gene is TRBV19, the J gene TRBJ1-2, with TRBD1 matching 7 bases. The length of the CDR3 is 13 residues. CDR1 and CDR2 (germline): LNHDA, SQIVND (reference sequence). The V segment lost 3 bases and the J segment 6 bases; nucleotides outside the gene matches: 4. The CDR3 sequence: CASSILQGDGYTF. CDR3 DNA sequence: TGTGCCAGTAGTATCTTGCAGGGGGATGGCTACACCTTC.